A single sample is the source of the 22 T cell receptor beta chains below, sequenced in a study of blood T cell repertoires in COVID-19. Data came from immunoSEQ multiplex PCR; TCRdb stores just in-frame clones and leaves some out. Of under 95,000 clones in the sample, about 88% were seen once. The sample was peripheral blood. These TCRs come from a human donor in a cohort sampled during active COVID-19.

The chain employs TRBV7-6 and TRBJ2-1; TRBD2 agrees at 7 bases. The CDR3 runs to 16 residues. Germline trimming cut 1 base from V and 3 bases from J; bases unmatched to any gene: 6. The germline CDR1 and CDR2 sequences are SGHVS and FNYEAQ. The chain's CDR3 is CASSLEGRGVYNEQFF. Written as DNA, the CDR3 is TGTGCCAGCAGCTTAGAAGGCCGGGGGGTCTACAATGAGCAGTTCTTC.

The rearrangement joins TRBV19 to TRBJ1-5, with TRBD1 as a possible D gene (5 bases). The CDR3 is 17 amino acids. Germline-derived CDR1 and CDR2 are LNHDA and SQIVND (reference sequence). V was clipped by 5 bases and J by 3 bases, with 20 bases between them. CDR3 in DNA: TGTGCCAGTAGTTTCCCGACGGGCAGGGTGAACAATCAGCCCCAGCATTTT. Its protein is CASSFPTGRVNNQPQHF.

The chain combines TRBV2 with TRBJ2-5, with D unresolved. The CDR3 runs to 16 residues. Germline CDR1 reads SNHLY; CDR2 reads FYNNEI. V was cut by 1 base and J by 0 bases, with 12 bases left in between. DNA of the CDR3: TGTGCCAGCAGTGAAGGTTGGTTGTCAGACCAAGAGACCCAGTACTTC. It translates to CASSEGWLSDQETQYF.

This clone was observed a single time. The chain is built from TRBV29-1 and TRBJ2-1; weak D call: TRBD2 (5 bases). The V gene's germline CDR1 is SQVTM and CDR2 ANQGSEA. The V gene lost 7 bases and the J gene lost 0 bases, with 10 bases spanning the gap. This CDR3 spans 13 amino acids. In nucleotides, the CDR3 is TGCAGCGCCACACTAGACTCCTACAATGAGCAGTTCTTC. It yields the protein CSATLDSYNEQFF.

The CDR3 DNA reads as TGTGCCACCAGTGCCGTAGCAGGGACTTGGACTTTCTTT. Protein product: CATSAVAGTWTFF. The V gene is TRBV24-1, the J gene TRBJ1-1, with D perhaps matching TRBD1 (5 bases). Trimming removed 5 bases from V and 12 bases from J, with 18 bases in between. The CDR3 runs to 13 residues. Germline loops: CDR1 KGHDR, CDR2 SFDVKD.

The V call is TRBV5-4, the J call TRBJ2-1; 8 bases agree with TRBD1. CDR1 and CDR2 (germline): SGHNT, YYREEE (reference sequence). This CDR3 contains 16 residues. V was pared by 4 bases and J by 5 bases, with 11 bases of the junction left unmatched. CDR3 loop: CASSIQGAGTNNEQFF. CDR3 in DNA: TGTGCCAGCAGCATCCAGGGGGCGGGGACCAACAATGAGCAGTTCTTC. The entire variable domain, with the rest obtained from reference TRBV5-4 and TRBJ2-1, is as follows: ETGVTQSPTHLIKTRGQQVTLRCSSQSGHNTVSWYQQALGQGPQFIFQYYREEENGRGNFPPRFSGLQFPNYSSELNVNALELDDSALYLCASSIQGAGTNNEQFFGPGTRLTVL.

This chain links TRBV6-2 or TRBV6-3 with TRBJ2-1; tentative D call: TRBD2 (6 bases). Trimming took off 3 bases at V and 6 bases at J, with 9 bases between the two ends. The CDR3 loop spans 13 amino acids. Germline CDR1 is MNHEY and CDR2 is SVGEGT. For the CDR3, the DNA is TGTGCCAGCAGTTATCGGGGGTTCAATGAGCAGTTCTTC. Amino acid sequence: CASSYRGFNEQFF.

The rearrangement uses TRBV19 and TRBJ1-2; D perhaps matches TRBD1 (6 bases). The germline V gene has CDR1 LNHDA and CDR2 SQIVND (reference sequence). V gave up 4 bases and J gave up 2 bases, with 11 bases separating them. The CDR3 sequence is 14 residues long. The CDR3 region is CASSRNRANYGYTF. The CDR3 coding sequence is TGTGCCAGTAGTAGGAACAGGGCGAACTATGGCTACACCTTC.

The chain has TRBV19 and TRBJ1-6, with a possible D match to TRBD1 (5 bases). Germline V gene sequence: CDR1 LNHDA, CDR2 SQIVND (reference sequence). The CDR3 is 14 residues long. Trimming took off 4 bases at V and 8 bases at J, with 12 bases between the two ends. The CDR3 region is CASSTAGTDSPLHF. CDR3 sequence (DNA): TGTGCCAGTAGTACTGCAGGGACTGATTCACCCCTCCACTTT.

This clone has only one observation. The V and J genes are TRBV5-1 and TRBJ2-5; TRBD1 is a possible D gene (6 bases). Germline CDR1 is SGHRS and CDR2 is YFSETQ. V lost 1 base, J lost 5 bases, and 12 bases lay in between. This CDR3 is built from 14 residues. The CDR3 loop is CASSLTAGEETQYF. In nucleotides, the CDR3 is TGCGCCAGCAGCTTGACGGCAGGGGAGGAGACCCAGTACTTC. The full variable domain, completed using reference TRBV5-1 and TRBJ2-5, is KAGVTQTPRYLIKTRGQQVTLSCSPISGHRSVSWYQQTPGQGLQFLFEYFSETQRNKGNFPGRFSGRQFSNSRSEMNVSTLELGDSALYLCASSLTAGEETQYFGPGTRLLVL.

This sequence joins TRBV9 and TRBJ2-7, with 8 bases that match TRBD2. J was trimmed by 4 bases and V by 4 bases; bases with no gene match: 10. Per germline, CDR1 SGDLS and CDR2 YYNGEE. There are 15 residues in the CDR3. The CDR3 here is CASSPHELAEYEQYF. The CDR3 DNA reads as TGTGCCAGCAGCCCCCATGAACTAGCGGAATACGAGCAGTACTTC.

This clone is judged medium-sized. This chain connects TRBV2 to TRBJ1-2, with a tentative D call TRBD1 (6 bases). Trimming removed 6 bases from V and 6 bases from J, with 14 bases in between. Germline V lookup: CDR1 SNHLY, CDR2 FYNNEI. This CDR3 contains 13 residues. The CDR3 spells CASRADRLNGYTF. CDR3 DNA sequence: TGTGCCAGCAGAGCCGACAGGCTGAATGGCTACACCTTC. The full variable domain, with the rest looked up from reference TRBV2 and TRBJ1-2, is EPEVTQTPSHQVTQMGQEVILRCVPISNHLYFYWYRQILGQKVEFLVSFYNNEISEKSEIFDDQFSVERPDGSNFTLKIRSTKLEDSAMYFCASRADRLNGYTFGSGTRLTVV.

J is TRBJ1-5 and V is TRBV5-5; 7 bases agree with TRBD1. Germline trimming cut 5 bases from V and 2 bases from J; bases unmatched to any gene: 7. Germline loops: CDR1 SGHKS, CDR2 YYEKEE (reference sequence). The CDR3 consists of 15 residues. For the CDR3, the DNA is TGTGCCAGCAGTTCCACAGGGGCCGGCAATCAGCCCCAGCATTTT. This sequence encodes CASSSTGAGNQPQHF.

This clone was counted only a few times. CDR3 nucleotides: TGTGCCAGCAGTTCCAGCCTGACTAGCGGGGGGACCTCTCGAGAGACCCAGTACTTC. It is translated as CASSSSLTSGGTSRETQYF. V is TRBV6-2 or TRBV6-3 and J is TRBJ2-5; 13 bases align to TRBD2. This CDR3 region has 19 residues. Germline V CDR1 and CDR2: MNHEY, SVGEGT. With 4 bases clipped from V and 4 bases from J, the junction kept 15 bases outside the gene matches.

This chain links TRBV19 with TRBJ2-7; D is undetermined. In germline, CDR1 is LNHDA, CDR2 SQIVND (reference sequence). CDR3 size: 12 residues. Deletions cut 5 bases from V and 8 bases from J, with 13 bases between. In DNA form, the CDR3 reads TGTGCCAGTAGTCCAGGTCCTGCGAAGCAGTACTTC. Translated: CASSPGPAKQYF.

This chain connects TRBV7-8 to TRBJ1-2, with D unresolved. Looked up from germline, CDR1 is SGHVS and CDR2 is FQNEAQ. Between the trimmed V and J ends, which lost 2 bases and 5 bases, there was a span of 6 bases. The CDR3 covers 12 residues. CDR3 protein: CASSLQDYGYTF. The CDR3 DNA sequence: TGTGCCAGCAGCTTACAGGATTATGGCTACACCTTC.

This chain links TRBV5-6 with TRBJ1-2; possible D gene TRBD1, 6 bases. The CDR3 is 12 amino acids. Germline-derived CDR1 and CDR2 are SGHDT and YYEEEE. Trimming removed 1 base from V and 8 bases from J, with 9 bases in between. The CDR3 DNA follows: TGTGCCAGCAGCTTGCAGGGGTTCGGCTACACCTTC. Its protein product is CASSLQGFGYTF.

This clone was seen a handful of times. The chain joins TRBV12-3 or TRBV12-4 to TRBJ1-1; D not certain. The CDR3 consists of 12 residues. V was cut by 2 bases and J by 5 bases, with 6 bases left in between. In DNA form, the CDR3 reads TGTGCCAGCAGTTTACGGAGAACTGAAGCTTTCTTT. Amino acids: CASSLRRTEAFF.

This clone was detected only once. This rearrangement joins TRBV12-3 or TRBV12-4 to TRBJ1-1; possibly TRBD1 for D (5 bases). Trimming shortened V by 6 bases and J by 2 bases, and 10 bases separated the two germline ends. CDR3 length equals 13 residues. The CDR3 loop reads CASSYDRNTEAFF. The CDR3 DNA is TGTGCCAGCAGCTATGACAGAAACACTGAAGCTTTCTTT.

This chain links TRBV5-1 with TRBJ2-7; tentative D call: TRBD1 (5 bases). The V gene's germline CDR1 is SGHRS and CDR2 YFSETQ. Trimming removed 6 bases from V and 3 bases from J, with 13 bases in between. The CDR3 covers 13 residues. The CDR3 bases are TGCGCCAGCACCTCGACAGTGAACTACGAGCAGTACTTC. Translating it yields CASTSTVNYEQYF.

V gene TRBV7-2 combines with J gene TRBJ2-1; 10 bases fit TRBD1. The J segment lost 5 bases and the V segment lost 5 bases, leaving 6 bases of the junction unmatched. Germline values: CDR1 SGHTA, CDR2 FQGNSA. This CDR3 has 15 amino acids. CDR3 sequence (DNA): TGTGCCAGCAGCCCGACGGGACAGGGGAACAATGAGCAGTTCTTC. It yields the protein CASSPTGQGNNEQFF.

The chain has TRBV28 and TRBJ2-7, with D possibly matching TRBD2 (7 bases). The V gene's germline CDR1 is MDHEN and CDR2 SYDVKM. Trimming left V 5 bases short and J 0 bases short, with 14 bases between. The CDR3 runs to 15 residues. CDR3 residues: CASSPRGAGSYEQYF. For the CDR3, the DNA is TGTGCCAGCAGTCCCCGGGGGGCAGGCTCCTACGAGCAGTACTTC.